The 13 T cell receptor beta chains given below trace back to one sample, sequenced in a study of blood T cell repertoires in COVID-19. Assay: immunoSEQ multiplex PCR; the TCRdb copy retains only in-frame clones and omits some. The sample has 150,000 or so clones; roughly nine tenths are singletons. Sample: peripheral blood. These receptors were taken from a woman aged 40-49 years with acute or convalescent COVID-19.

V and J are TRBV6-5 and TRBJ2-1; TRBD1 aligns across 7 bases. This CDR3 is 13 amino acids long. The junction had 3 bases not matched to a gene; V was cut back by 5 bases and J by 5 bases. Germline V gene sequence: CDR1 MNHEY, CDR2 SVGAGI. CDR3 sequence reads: CASSMTGNNEQFF. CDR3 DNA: TGTGCCAGCAGTATGACAGGGAACAATGAGCAGTTCTTC.

CDR3 sequence: CASSIDVAYVNEQFF. The CDR3 nucleotides read TGTGCCAGTAGTATAGATGTGGCTTACGTGAATGAGCAGTTCTTC. This rearrangement joins TRBV19 to TRBJ2-1; no definite D call. The CDR3 spans 15 residues. Germline V CDR1 and CDR2: LNHDA, SQIVND (reference sequence). Trimming stripped 0 bases from V and 7 bases from J, with 13 bases between.

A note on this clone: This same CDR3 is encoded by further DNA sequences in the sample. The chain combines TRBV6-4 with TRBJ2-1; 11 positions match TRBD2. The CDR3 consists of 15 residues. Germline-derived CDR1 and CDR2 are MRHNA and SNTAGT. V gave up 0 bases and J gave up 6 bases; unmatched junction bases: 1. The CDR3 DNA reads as TGTGCCAGCAGTGACTCTAGCGGGGGGGCCAATGAGCAGTTCTTC. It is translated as CASSDSSGGANEQFF.

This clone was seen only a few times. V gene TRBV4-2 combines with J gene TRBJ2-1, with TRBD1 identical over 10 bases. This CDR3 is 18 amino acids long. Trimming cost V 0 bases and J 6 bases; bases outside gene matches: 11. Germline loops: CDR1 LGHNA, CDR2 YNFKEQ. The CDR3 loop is CASSQDLFGTGVGNEQFF. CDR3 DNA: TGTGCCAGCAGCCAAGATCTTTTTGGGACAGGGGTTGGCAATGAGCAGTTCTTC.

CDR3 region: CASSLRTGNYGYTF. The CDR3 DNA follows: TGTGCCAGCAGTCTTAGGACAGGGAACTATGGCTACACCTTC. The chain joins TRBV11-3 to TRBJ1-2; 8 bases map to TRBD1. The CDR3 is 14 residues long. V dropped 6 bases and J dropped 2; count of bases not matched to a gene: 5. Germline V lookup: CDR1 SGHNT, CDR2 YENEEA.

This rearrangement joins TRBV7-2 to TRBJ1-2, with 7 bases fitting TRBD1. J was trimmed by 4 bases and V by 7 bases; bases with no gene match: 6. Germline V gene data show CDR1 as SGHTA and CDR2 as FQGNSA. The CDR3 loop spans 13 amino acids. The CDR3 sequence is CASNPGTAYGYTF. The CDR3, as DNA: TGTGCCAGCAACCCCGGGACAGCCTATGGCTACACCTTC.

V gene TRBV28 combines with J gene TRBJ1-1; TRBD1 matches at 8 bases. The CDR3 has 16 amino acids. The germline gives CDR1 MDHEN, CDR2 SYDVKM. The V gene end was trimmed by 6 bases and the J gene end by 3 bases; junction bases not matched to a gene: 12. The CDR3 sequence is CASSYPPGQGDTEAFF. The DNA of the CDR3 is TGTGCCAGCAGCTACCCCCCAGGACAGGGAGACACTGAAGCTTTCTTT.

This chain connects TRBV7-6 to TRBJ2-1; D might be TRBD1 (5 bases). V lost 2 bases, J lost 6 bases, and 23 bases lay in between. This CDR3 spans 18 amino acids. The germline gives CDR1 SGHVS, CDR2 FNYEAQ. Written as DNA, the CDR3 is TGTGCCAGCAGCTTAAACTTTCGGTTTGGACAAAGGGGCAATGAGCAGTTCTTC. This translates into CASSLNFRFGQRGNEQFF.

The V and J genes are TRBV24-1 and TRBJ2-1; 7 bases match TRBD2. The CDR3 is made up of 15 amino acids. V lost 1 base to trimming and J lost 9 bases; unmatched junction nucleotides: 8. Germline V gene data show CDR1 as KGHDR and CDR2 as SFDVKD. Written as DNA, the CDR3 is TGTGCCACCAGTGATTTAGAGGCGGGAGTAAGTGAGCAGTTCTTC. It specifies CATSDLEAGVSEQFF.

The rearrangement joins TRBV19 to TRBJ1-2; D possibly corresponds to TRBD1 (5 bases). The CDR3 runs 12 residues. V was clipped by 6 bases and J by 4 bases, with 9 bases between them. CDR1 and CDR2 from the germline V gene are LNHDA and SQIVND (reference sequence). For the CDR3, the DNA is TGTGCCAGTAGCACAGGCCGCTATGGCTACACCTTC. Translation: CASSTGRYGYTF.

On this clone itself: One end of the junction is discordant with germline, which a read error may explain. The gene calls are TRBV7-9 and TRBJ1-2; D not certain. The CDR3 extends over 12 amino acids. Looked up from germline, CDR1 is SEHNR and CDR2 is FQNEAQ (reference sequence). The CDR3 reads CASSSRVEGYTF. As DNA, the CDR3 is TGTGCCAGCAGCTCCCGGGTAGAAGGCTATACCTTC.

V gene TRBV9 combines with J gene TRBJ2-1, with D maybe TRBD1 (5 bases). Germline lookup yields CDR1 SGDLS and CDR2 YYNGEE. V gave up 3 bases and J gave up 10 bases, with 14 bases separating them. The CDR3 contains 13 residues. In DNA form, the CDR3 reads TGTGCCAGCAGCGGACAGATGGCAAACGAGCAGTTCTTC. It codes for CASSGQMANEQFF.

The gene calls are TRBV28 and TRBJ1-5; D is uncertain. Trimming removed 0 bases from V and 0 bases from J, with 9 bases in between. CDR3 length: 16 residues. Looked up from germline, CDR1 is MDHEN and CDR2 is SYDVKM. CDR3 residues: CASSLWVEYSNQPQHF. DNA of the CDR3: TGTGCCAGCAGTTTATGGGTTGAGTATAGCAATCAGCCCCAGCATTTT.